This T cell receptor beta chain was observed in a study of blood T cell repertoires in COVID-19. Per the study methods: Amplification with reference gene primers provided the estimates of nucleated cell counts. Only in-frame clones appear in the TCRdb table, and some are missing; sequencing was by immunoSEQ multiplex PCR. That table gives V, J and clone size, and the DNA gave D and trimming. This repertoire shows about 120,000 clones, just over 85% found once; its top ten account for 0.88%. The CDR3 is 15 residues long. V lost 0 bases to trimming and J lost 5 bases; unmatched junction nucleotides: 7. From germline, CDR1 is KGHSH and CDR2 LQKENI.

Material: peripheral blood. The receptor was derived from a woman in her 50s with active or convalescent COVID-19. This rearrangement joins TRBV18 to TRBJ2-7; 7 nucleotides align to TRBD2. The CDR3 loop is CASSPPQGGLDEQYF. Written as DNA, the CDR3 is TGTGCCAGCTCACCACCCCAGGGAGGGTTGGACGAGCAGTACTTC.